These 8 T cell receptor beta chains originate from one sample sequenced in a study of blood T cell repertoires in COVID-19. Sequencing used immunoSEQ multiplex PCR; TCRdb keeps in-frame clones, though not all of them. The profile shows approximately 150,000 clones, about four fifths of them singletons. Sequencing was done on a sample of peripheral blood. Receptor source: a human donor in a cohort sampled during active COVID-19.

This chain links TRBV3-1 (or the pseudogene TRBV3-2) with TRBJ2-5; D may be TRBD1 (6 bases). Germline V gives CDR1 LGHDT, CDR2 YNNKEL (reference sequence). The V and J ends lost 5 bases and 3 bases respectively, with 13 bases between them. The length of the CDR3 is 14 residues. For the CDR3, the DNA is TGTGCCAGCAGCTCACCCCCAGGGGAAGAGACCCAGTACTTC. This codes for CASSSPPGEETQYF.

In its sample, this clone was seen once. Its ends do not fully match the called genes, so a read error is possible. The chain recombines TRBV6-2 or TRBV6-3 with TRBJ2-7; 7 positions match TRBD1. The CDR3 has 13 residues. Germline V gives CDR1 MNHEY, CDR2 SVGEGT. CDR3 bases: TGTGCCAGCAGTTTGGACAGGACGCGAGGCTGTCGTTTC. Amino acid sequence: CASSLDRTRGCRF.

V gene TRBV19 combines with J gene TRBJ1-5; 7 nucleotides align to TRBD1. CDR1 LNHDA and CDR2 SQIVND come from the germline V gene (reference sequence). This CDR3 has 16 residues. With 7 bases clipped from V and 5 bases from J, the junction kept 14 bases outside the gene matches. CDR3 DNA sequence: TGTGCCAGTAAACACACAGGGGAAGGTAGGGATCAGCCCCAGCATTTT. It translates to CASKHTGEGRDQPQHF.

CDR3 in DNA: TGTGCCAGCACCCTTCAGAGAGCAGGGGGCGCAGATACGCAGTATTTT. Protein sequence: CASTLQRAGGADTQYF. This chain connects TRBV7-3 to TRBJ2-3; 8 nucleotides line up with TRBD1. V lost 7 bases and J lost 4; bases outside the gene matches: 13. CDR1 and CDR2 from the germline V gene are SGHTA and FQGTGA. CDR3 length equals 16 residues. The variable domain in full, with the rest retrieved from reference TRBV7-3 and TRBJ2-3, is GAGVSQTPSNKVTEKGKYVELRCDPISGHTALYWYRQSLGQGPEFLIYFQGTGAADDSGLPNDRFFAVRPEGSVSTLKIQRTERGDSAVYLCASTLQRAGGADTQYFGPGTRLTVL.

The chain employs TRBV4-1 and TRBJ2-7, with 9 nucleotides matching TRBD1. J lost 3 bases, V lost 1 base, and 7 bases had no gene match. The CDR3 consists of 16 residues. Germline V lookup: CDR1 MGHRA, CDR2 YSYEKL. The CDR3 DNA reads TGCGCCAGCAGCCAAGCTGGCCGGACAGGGGTCTACGAGCAGTACTTC. Translating gives CASSQAGRTGVYEQYF.

The chain recombines TRBV5-1 with TRBJ2-3, with 7 bases that match TRBD2. J was trimmed by 2 bases and V by 3 bases; bases with no gene match: 9. Germline lookup yields CDR1 SGHRS and CDR2 YFSETQ. This CDR3 region has 16 residues. CDR3: CASSSPGTTNTDTQYF. The CDR3 DNA reads as TGCGCCAGCAGCTCCCCCGGGACTACAAACACAGATACGCAGTATTTT.

The rearrangement uses TRBV7-9 and TRBJ1-1, with no clear D. CDR1 SEHNR and CDR2 FQNEAQ come from the germline V gene (reference sequence). The CDR3 runs to 15 residues. With 5 bases removed from V and 0 bases from J, the gap between germline ends came to 13 bases. Here the CDR3 DNA reads TGTGCCAGCAGCCGACAAACCTTAATGAACACTGAAGCTTTCTTT. Protein sequence: CASSRQTLMNTEAFF.

V usage is TRBV9 and J usage is TRBJ2-6; 12 bases line up with TRBD2. The junction had 9 bases not matched to a gene; V was cut back by 1 base and J by 4 bases. This CDR3 has 19 amino acids. Germline V gene data show CDR1 as SGDLS and CDR2 as YYNGEE. The CDR3 sequence is CASSVYPSGRADGANVLTF. The CDR3 region has the DNA TGTGCCAGCAGCGTATACCCTAGCGGGAGGGCCGACGGGGCCAACGTCCTGACTTTC.